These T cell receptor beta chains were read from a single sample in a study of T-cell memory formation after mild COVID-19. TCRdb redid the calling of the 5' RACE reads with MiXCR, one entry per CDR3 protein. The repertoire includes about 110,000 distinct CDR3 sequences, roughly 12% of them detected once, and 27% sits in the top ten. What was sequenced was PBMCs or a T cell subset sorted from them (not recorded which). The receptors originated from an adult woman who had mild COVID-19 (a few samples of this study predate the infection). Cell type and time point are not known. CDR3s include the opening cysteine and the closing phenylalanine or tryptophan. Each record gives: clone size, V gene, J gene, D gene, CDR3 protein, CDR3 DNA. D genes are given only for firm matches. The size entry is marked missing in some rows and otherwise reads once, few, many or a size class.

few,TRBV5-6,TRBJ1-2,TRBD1,CASVRGGGVNGYTF,TGTGCCAGTGTCCGTGGAGGGGGCGTCAATGGCTACACCTTC
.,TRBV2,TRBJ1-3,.,CASSEGGGGRGNTIYF,TGTGCCAGCAGTGAAGGCGGGGGCGGTCGCGGAAACACCATATATTTT
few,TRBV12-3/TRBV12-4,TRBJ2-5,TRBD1,CASTTGGGQETQYF,TGTGCCAGCACGACAGGGGGTGGCCAAGAGACCCAGTACTTC
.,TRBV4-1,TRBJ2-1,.,CASSRTGLGDYNEQFF,TGCGCCAGCAGCAGAACGGGACTGGGAGACTACAATGAGCAGTTCTTC
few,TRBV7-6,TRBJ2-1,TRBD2,CASSLSGGSINEQFF,TGTGCCAGCAGCCTCTCGGGAGGGAGTATTAATGAGCAGTTCTTC
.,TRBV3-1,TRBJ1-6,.,CASSQGRIGAPLHF,TGTGCCAGCAGCCAAGGACGGATTGGGGCACCCCTCCACTTT
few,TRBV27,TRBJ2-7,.,CASSFTGFDYEQYF,TGTGCCAGCAGTTTCACGGGGTTTGACTACGAGCAGTACTTC
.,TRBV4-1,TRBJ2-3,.,CASSQDYSGADTQYF,TGCGCCAGCAGCCAAGATTATTCAGGGGCAGATACGCAGTATTTT
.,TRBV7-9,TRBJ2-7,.,CASSPVRNEQYF,TGTGCCAGCAGCCCCGTTCGTAACGAGCAGTACTTC
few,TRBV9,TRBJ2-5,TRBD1,CASSDQGALETQYF,TGTGCCAGCAGCGACCAGGGGGCCCTGGAGACCCAGTACTTC
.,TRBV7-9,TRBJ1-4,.,CASSPRQKDGEKLFF,TGTGCCAGCAGCCCCCGACAGAAAGACGGAGAAAAACTGTTTTTT
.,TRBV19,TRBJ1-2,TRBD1,CASSIIGQGIHGYTF,TGTGCCAGTAGTATAATAGGACAGGGGATTCATGGCTACACCTTC
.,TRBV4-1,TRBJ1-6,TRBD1,CASSPGPPLNRGWSPLHF,TGCGCCAGCAGCCCGGGGCCCCCCCTTAACAGGGGATGGTCACCCCTCCACTTT
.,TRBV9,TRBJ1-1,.,CASSVGTVMNTEAFF,TGTGCCAGCAGCGTAGGGACAGTTATGAACACTGAAGCTTTCTTT
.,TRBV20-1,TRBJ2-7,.,CSARDEQGGEQYF,TGCAGTGCTAGAGACGAACAGGGAGGCGAGCAGTACTTC
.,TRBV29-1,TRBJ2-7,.,CSAGTGNYEQYF,TGCAGCGCCGGGACGGGTAACTACGAGCAGTACTTC
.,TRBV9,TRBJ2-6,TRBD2,CASSALGTSGSSGANVLTF,TGTGCCAGCAGCGCACTTGGGACTAGCGGCAGCTCTGGGGCCAACGTCCTGACTTTC
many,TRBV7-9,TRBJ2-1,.,CASSQPADSFYEQFF,TGTGCCAGCAGCCAACCAGCGGACTCGTTTTATGAGCAGTTCTTC
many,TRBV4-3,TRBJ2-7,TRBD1,CASSSGTGPYEQYF,TGCGCCAGCAGCTCCGGGACAGGCCCCTACGAGCAGTACTTC
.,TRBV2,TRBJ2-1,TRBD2,CASRGMSGRAYEQFF,TGTGCCAGCAGGGGGATGAGCGGGAGGGCATATGAGCAGTTCTTC
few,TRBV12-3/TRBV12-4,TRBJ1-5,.,CASSTEGNNQPQHF,TGTGCCAGCAGTACGGAGGGAAACAATCAGCCCCAGCATTTT
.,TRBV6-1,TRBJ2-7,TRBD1,CASSVPGTGHYEQYF,TGTGCCAGCAGTGTCCCCGGGACAGGCCACTACGAGCAGTACTTC
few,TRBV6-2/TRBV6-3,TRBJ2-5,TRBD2,CASSYSPSGASKETQYF,TGTGCCAGCAGTTACTCGCCTAGCGGAGCCTCCAAAGAGACCCAGTACTTC
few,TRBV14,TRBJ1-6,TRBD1,CASSQARGTGISYNSPLHF,TGTGCCAGCAGCCAAGCCCGTGGGACAGGGATTTCCTATAATTCACCCCTCCACTTT
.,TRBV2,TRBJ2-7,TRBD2,CASSETSGFIDEQYF,TGTGCCAGCAGTGAGACTAGCGGGTTTATCGACGAGCAGTACTTC
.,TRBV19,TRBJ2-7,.,CASSIHPATYEQYF,TGTGCCAGTAGTATACATCCAGCCACTTACGAGCAGTACTTC
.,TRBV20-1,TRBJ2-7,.,CSASGPTYEQYF,TGCAGTGCTAGCGGCCCCACCTACGAGCAGTACTTC
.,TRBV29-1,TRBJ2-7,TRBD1,CSVLDRAYEQYF,TGCAGCGTCCTCGACAGGGCCTACGAGCAGTACTTC
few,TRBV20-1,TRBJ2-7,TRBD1,CSAKHRDRGREQYF,TGCAGTGCTAAACACCGGGACAGGGGTAGGGAGCAGTACTTC
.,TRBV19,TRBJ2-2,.,CASSIVRSTGELFF,TGTGCCAGTAGTATCGTCAGATCCACCGGGGAGCTGTTTTTT
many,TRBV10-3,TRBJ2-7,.,CAIVDGDSYEQYF,TGTGCCATCGTGGACGGAGACTCCTACGAGCAGTACTTC
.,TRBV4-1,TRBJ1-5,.,CASSQVQGRSNQPQHF,TGCGCCAGCAGCCAAGTTCAGGGCAGGAGCAATCAGCCCCAGCATTTT
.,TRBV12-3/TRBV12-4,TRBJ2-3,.,CASSFEKGPDTQYF,TGTGCCAGCAGTTTCGAGAAGGGGCCAGATACGCAGTATTTT
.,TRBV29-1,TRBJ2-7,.,CSVRSGIPGDEQYF,TGCAGCGTTCGCTCCGGGATTCCGGGGGACGAGCAGTACTTC
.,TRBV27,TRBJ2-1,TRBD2,CASSLRTSGVYNEQFF,TGTGCCAGCAGTCTAAGGACTAGCGGGGTTTACAATGAGCAGTTCTTC
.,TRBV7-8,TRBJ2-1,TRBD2,CASSQESGRVYNEQFF,TGTGCCAGCAGCCAAGAAAGCGGGAGGGTTTACAATGAGCAGTTCTTC
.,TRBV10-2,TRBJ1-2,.,CASSETDSSYYGYTF,TGCGCCAGCAGTGAGACGGACAGCTCCTACTATGGCTACACCTTC
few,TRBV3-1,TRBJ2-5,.,CASSQDWTVQETQYF,TGTGCCAGCAGCCAAGATTGGACGGTACAAGAGACCCAGTACTTC
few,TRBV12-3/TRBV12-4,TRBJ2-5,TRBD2,CASRLGLAGGETQYF,TGTGCCAGCAGGTTAGGACTAGCCGGCGGGGAGACCCAGTACTTC
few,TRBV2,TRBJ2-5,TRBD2,CASSRLAGGETQYF,TGTGCCAGCAGTCGACTAGCGGGAGGGGAGACCCAGTACTTC
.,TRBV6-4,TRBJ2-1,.,CASSATVDPGNEQFF,TGTGCCAGCAGTGCGACAGTCGATCCAGGTAATGAGCAGTTCTTC
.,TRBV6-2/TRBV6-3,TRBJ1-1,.,CASRWPNTEAFF,TGTGCCAGCAGATGGCCCAACACTGAAGCTTTCTTT
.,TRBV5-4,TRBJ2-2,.,CASTPGTQAQNTGELFF,TGTGCCAGCACCCCCGGGACGCAGGCCCAGAATACCGGGGAGCTGTTTTTT
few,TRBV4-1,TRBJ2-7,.,CASSHPGIRYEQYF,TGCGCCAGCAGCCACCCAGGCATACGCTACGAGCAGTACTTC
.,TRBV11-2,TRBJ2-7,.,CASSSTVGGAYEQYF,TGTGCCAGCAGCTCGACGGTGGGAGGTGCCTACGAGCAGTACTTC
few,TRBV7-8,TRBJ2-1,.,CASRARMNEQFF,TGTGCCAGCAGGGCGCGGATGAATGAGCAGTTCTTC
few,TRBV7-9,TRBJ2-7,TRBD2,CASSLLAGVHEQYF,TGTGCCAGCAGCTTACTAGCGGGAGTCCACGAGCAGTACTTC
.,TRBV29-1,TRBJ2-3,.,CSVEGPDTFTDTQYF,TGCAGCGTTGAAGGCCCGGACACGTTCACAGATACGCAGTATTTT
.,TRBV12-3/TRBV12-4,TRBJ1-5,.,CASSSGQYYSNQPQHF,TGTGCCAGCAGTTCCGGACAGTATTATAGCAATCAGCCCCAGCATTTT
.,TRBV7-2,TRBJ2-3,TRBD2,CASSSGTSGSTDTQYF,TGTGCCAGCAGCTCCGGGACTAGCGGGAGCACAGATACGCAGTATTTT
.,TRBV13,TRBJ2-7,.,CASSRLSYEQYF,TGTGCCAGCAGCCGGCTCTCCTACGAGCAGTACTTC
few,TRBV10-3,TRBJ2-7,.,CAISEAVDHYEQYF,TGTGCCATCAGTGAGGCAGTGGACCACTACGAGCAGTACTTC
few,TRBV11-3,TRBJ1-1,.,CASSFRGPMNTEAFF,TGTGCCAGCAGCTTCAGGGGACCTATGAACACTGAAGCTTTCTTT
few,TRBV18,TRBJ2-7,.,CASSPPGTSSYEQYF,TGTGCCAGCTCACCACCTGGTACGAGCTCCTACGAGCAGTACTTC
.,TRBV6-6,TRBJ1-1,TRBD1,CASSSRGRPTEAFF,TGTGCCAGCAGCTCCAGGGGGAGGCCCACTGAAGCTTTCTTT
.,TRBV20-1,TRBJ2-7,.,CSARDPPEQYF,TGCAGTGCTAGAGATCCCCCCGAGCAGTACTTC
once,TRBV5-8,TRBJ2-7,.,CASSSGMEDEQYF,TGTGCCAGCAGCTCCGGCATGGAAGACGAGCAGTACTTC
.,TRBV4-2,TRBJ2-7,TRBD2,CASSHMAGLAGHNEQYF,TGTGCCAGCAGCCACATGGCCGGACTAGCGGGACATAACGAGCAGTACTTC
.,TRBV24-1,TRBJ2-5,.,CATSDLETYGTQYF,TGTGCCACCAGTGATTTAGAGACCTACGGGACCCAGTACTTC